This note documents a single TCR beta chain sequence. Its antigen is as yet unknown. The CDR3 is 11 amino acids. V dropped 4 bases and J dropped 3 bases, with 5 bases sitting between them. Germline CDR1 SGHDT, CDR2 YYEEEE. Sequencing used immunoSEQ multiplex PCR; TCRdb keeps in-frame clones, though not all of them. The data contain approximately 120,000 clones, 90% of them singletons. The data were obtained in a study of T cell responses to AZD1222 COVID-19 vaccine. The study's findings and limits: White British ancestry dominated among donors, who included more females, and clonal diversity was possibly underestimated.

This chain uses TRBV5-6 with TRBJ2-7; D not resolved. The source of this sequence is an adult in good health. The sequencing here drew on peripheral blood, taken on day 0 of AZD1222 vaccination. The CDR3 DNA follows: TGTGCCAGCAGCGGGAACTACGAGCAGTACTTC. Translating gives CASSGNYEQYF.